A selection of T cell receptor beta chains follows, all from one sample in a study of T cells in Graves' hyperthyroidism and ophthalmopathy. One entry per CDR3 protein, called by TCRdb with MiXCR from the multiplex PCR reads. The data hold approximately 600,000 distinct CDR3 sequences, with 12% to 15% observed a single time. Sequencing input: blood. The receptors stem from a woman younger than 30 with Graves' ophthalmopathy. Each CDR3 is given with its conserved first and last residue. D genes are given only for firm matches. Some rows have no size entry. The others give once, few or many, or a class for an expanded clone.

clone size	D gene	V gene	J gene	CDR3 protein	CDR3 DNA
-	-	TRBV12-3/TRBV12-4	TRBJ2-5	CASSLVHSRQETQYF	TGTGCCAGCAGTTTAGTTCACTCTCGGCAGGAGACCCAGTACTTC
many	-	TRBV7-9	TRBJ2-3	CASSRGKDTQYF	TGTGCCAGCAGCCGAGGAAAAGATACGCAGTATTTT
many	-	TRBV7-9	TRBJ2-5	CASSSSGEYQETQYF	TGTGCCAGCAGCTCATCCGGGGAGTACCAAGAGACCCAGTACTTC
few	-	TRBV19	TRBJ2-3	CASSISGQSTDTQYF	TGTGCCAGTAGTATTTCTGGGCAGAGCACAGATACGCAGTATTTT
-	-	TRBV4-2	TRBJ1-2	CASSQDRDNYGYTF	TGTGCCAGCAGCCAAGATCGCGATAACTATGGCTACACCTTC
many	-	TRBV27	TRBJ2-7	CASSLIGSPEQYF	TGTGCCAGCAGTTTAATAGGGAGCCCCGAGCAGTACTTC
many	-	TRBV24-1	TRBJ1-5	CATSIANQPQHF	TGTGCCACCAGTATCGCCAATCAGCCCCAGCATTTT
many	TRBD1	TRBV27	TRBJ2-1	CASRQGANEQFF	TGTGCCAGCAGACAGGGGGCAAATGAGCAGTTCTTC
once	-	TRBV20-1	TRBJ2-7	CSASGLSYEQYF	TGCAGTGCTAGCGGGCTCTCCTACGAGCAGTACTTC
-	TRBD2	TRBV10-3	TRBJ2-1	CAISGTSGHNEQFF	TGTGCCATCAGCGGGACTAGCGGACACAATGAGCAGTTCTTC
few	-	TRBV10-1	TRBJ2-3	CASSGVSLSTDTQYF	TGCGCCAGCAGTGGGGTGTCTCTAAGCACAGATACGCAGTATTTT
many	-	TRBV10-3	TRBJ2-5	CAISDPQETQYF	TGTGCCATCAGTGACCCACAAGAGACCCAGTACTTC
many	-	TRBV30	TRBJ2-1	CAWNGPPYNEQFF	TGTGCCTGGAATGGGCCGCCTTACAATGAGCAGTTCTTC
few	TRBD2	TRBV9	TRBJ2-5	CASSVAASGSQIQETQYF	TGTGCCAGCAGCGTAGCCGCTAGCGGGAGCCAAATTCAAGAGACCCAGTACTTC
many	-	TRBV2	TRBJ2-7	CASSLRGRYQEQYF	TGTGCCAGCAGTCTACGCGGACGGTATCAGGAGCAGTACTTC
many	TRBD1	TRBV12-3/TRBV12-4	TRBJ2-5	CASSTGGDKTQYF	TGTGCCAGCAGTACAGGGGGCGACAAGACCCAGTACTTC
many	-	TRBV6-1	TRBJ1-2	CASKGEVEANYGYTF	TGTGCCAGCAAGGGGGAAGTGGAAGCTAACTATGGCTACACCTTC
many	-	TRBV18	TRBJ2-7	CASSPLDSSYEQYF	TGTGCCAGCTCACCGCTGGACAGCTCCTACGAGCAGTACTTC
many	-	TRBV6-2/TRBV6-3	TRBJ2-1	CASSYQQGNPYNEQFF	TGTGCCAGCAGTTATCAGCAGGGGAACCCCTACAATGAGCAGTTCTTC
few	TRBD1	TRBV7-2	TRBJ2-5	CANSFEQGASQETQYF	TGTGCCAACAGCTTTGAACAGGGGGCTAGTCAAGAGACCCAGTACTTC
many	-	TRBV30	TRBJ1-2	CASKGQGNYGYTF	TGTGCCTCAAAGGGGCAGGGCAACTATGGCTACACCTTC
few	-	TRBV4-2	TRBJ2-3	CASSQVSAVTTDTQYF	TGTGCCAGCAGCCAAGTTAGTGCTGTCACCACAGATACGCAGTATTTT
-	-	TRBV24-1	TRBJ2-2	CATSDRRRNTGELFF	TGTGCCACCAGTGATCGAAGACGTAACACCGGGGAGCTGTTTTTT
many	TRBD1	TRBV6-1	TRBJ1-1	CASSERTGTDEAFF	TGTGCCAGCAGTGAAAGAACCGGGACAGATGAAGCTTTCTTT
many	-	TRBV2	TRBJ1-2	CASSRDGYGYTF	TGTGCCAGCAGCCGGGACGGCTATGGCTACACCTTC
few	-	TRBV27	TRBJ1-3	CASSLSATEHSGNTIYF	TGTGCCAGCAGTTTATCCGCGACAGAACATTCTGGAAACACCATATATTTT
many	-	TRBV7-8	TRBJ1-2	CASSLAPAPGVGGYTF	TGTGCCAGCAGCTTAGCACCTGCCCCGGGGGTCGGTGGCTACACCTTC
few	-	TRBV19	TRBJ1-5	CASSGRTVIGPQHF	TGTGCCAGTAGCGGACGGACAGTCATAGGGCCCCAGCATTTT
many	-	TRBV27	TRBJ2-7	CASSFKAKAVYYEQYF	TGTGCCAGCAGTTTTAAGGCAAAGGCCGTTTACTACGAGCAGTACTTC
many	-	TRBV12-3/TRBV12-4	TRBJ2-5	CASSSQVQETQYF	TGTGCCAGCAGCTCACAGGTCCAAGAGACCCAGTACTTC
-	TRBD2	TRBV20-1	TRBJ2-3	CSAREASGSTDTQYF	TGCAGTGCTAGAGAGGCTAGCGGGAGTACAGATACGCAGTATTTT
few	-	TRBV4-3	TRBJ2-7	CASSQDRPYEQYF	TGCGCCAGCAGCCAAGACAGACCGTACGAGCAGTACTTC
many	TRBD1	TRBV25-1	TRBJ2-7	CASSRPGQVYEQYF	TGTGCCAGCAGTAGGCCGGGACAGGTCTACGAGCAGTACTTC
-	TRBD2	TRBV28	TRBJ2-7	CASSGGARLAGIHEQYF	TGTGCCAGCAGCGGGGGGGCTCGACTAGCGGGAATACACGAGCAGTACTTC
-	-	TRBV7-9	TRBJ1-5	CASSKDGYSNRPQHF	TGTGCCAGCAGCAAGGACGGTTATAGCAATCGGCCCCAGCATTTT
-	-	TRBV29-1	TRBJ1-2	CSAEPALGYGYTF	TGCAGCGCCGAGCCAGCTCTAGGGTATGGCTACACCTTC
many	TRBD1	TRBV6-2/TRBV6-3	TRBJ2-7	CASSYSGTGALEQYF	TGTGCCAGCAGTTACTCCGGGACAGGGGCCCTCGAGCAGTACTTC
-	-	TRBV11-1	TRBJ2-7	CASSPWTPYEQYF	TGTGCCAGCAGCCCGTGGACCCCTTACGAGCAGTACTTC
-	TRBD1	TRBV20-1	TRBJ1-2	CSLREGATLYGYTF	TGCAGTCTCCGGGAGGGGGCGACCCTTTATGGCTACACCTTC
many	-	TRBV4-2	TRBJ1-2	CASSQDKAEHYGYTF	TGTGCCAGCAGCCAAGATAAGGCGGAACACTATGGCTACACCTTC
few	TRBD1	TRBV28	TRBJ1-2	CASTPWGRRQGAEGKGYTF	TGTGCCAGCACCCCATGGGGGAGACGACAGGGGGCTGAAGGGAAGGGCTACACCTTC
-	-	TRBV6-2/TRBV6-3	TRBJ2-7	CASSDNKGLHEQYF	TGTGCCAGCAGCGATAACAAAGGGCTCCACGAGCAGTACTTC
many	-	TRBV27	TRBJ1-1	CASSPAMRVLMNTEAFF	TGTGCCAGCAGCCCGGCCATGCGGGTCCTAATGAACACTGAAGCTTTCTTT
many	TRBD1	TRBV28	TRBJ1-6	CASTDRDDYSPLHF	TGTGCCAGCACGGACAGGGATGATTATTCACCCCTCCACTTT
many	-	TRBV5-5	TRBJ2-5	CASSLVGGGGETQYF	TGTGCCAGCAGCTTGGTAGGGGGAGGTGGAGAGACCCAGTACTTC
-	TRBD2	TRBV5-4	TRBJ2-2	CANSQGLPGLAYTGELFF	TGTGCCAACAGCCAGGGTCTACCGGGACTAGCGTACACCGGGGAGCTGTTTTTT
many	TRBD2	TRBV24-1	TRBJ2-1	CATSDGSSGTYNEQFF	TGTGCCACCAGTGATGGGTCTAGCGGGACTTACAATGAGCAGTTCTTC
many	-	TRBV20-1	TRBJ1-2	CSARDIHIYGYTF	TGCAGTGCACGGGACATACACATCTATGGCTACACCTTC
many	-	TRBV27	TRBJ1-2	CASSLYRGDNYGYTF	TGTGCCAGCAGTTTATATAGGGGTGACAACTATGGCTACACCTTC
-	-	TRBV29-1	TRBJ2-1	CSGEVGQEQFF	TGCAGCGGCGAGGTGGGCCAGGAGCAGTTCTTC
many	-	TRBV7-2	TRBJ2-1	CASSLDGNNNEQFF	TGTGCCAGCAGCTTAGACGGAAATAACAATGAGCAGTTCTTC
many	TRBD2	TRBV11-2	TRBJ2-7	CASSLAPSGSIYEQYF	TGTGCCAGCAGCTTAGCGCCTAGCGGGAGTATCTACGAGCAGTACTTC
-	-	TRBV19	TRBJ1-4	CASYSRRGEKLFF	TGTGCCAGTTACAGTAGGAGGGGGGAAAAACTGTTTTTT